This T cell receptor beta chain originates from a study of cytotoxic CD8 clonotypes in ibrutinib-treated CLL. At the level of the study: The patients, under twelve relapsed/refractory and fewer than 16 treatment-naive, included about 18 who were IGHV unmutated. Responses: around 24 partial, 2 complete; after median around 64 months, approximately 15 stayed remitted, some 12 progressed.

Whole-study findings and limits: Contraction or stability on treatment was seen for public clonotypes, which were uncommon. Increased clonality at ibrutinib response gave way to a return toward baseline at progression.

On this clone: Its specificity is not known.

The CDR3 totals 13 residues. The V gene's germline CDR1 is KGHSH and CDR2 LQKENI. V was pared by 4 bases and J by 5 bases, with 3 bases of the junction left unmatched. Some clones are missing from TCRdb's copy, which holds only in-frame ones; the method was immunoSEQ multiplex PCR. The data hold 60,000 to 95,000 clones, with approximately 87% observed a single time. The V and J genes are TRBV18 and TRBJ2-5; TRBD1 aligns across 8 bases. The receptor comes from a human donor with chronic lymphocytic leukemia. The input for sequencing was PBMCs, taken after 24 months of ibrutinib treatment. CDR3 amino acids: CASSRTGSETQYF. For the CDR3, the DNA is TGTGCCAGCTCACGGACAGGGTCGGAGACCCAGTACTTC.